The 21 T cell receptor beta chains listed next were all sequenced from one sample in a study of OX40 agonist ivuxolimab in advanced cancers. The repertoire was sequenced with immunoSEQ multiplex PCR; TCRdb's copy has only in-frame clones and lacks some. The repertoire has under 110,000 clones, 90% of them found once; the top ten carry 0.45% to 0.5%. Here the sequenced sample was CD4+ or CD8+ T cells sorted from blood, taken in a trial of the OX40 agonist ivuxolimab. Receptors were obtained from an adult with an advanced solid tumor such as melanoma, head and neck, liver or kidney cancer.

The chain recombines TRBV7-2 with TRBJ2-3; 9 nucleotides match TRBD1. J gave up 4 bases and V 5 bases, and 7 bases lay outside the gene matches. Germline V gives CDR1 SGHTA, CDR2 FQGNSA. The length of the CDR3 is 15 residues. CDR3 loop: CASSRQRQGADTQYF. CDR3 sequence (DNA): TGTGCCAGCAGCAGACAGCGACAGGGGGCAGATACGCAGTATTTT.

This sequence joins TRBV21-1 and TRBJ2-4; TRBD1, the table's D call, was not compared with the DNA. TRBV21-1 is noted as a pseudogene. The CDR3 runs to 12 residues. The CDR3 region is CASKIRGPTQYF. CDR3 sequence (DNA): TGTGCCAGCAAAATAAGGGGGCCTACACAGTACTTC.

The chain couples TRBV7-9 to TRBJ1-1; D might be TRBD1 (5 bases). Trimming pared 0 bases from V and 1 base from J, leaving 9 bases between. Germline lookup yields CDR1 SEHNR and CDR2 FQNEAQ (reference sequence). CDR3 size: 15 residues. This CDR3 is CASSLAGAGNTEAFF. The DNA for the CDR3 is TGTGCCAGCAGCTTAGCAGGGGCCGGGAACACTGAAGCTTTCTTT.

The rearrangement joins TRBV11-2 to TRBJ2-3; possible D gene TRBD2, 5 bases. The CDR3 length is 16 residues. Trimming left V 4 bases short and J 3 bases short, with 17 bases between. Per the germline V gene, CDR1 is SGHAT and CDR2 is FQNNGV. The CDR3 sequence: CASSSQQRTTTDTQYF. The CDR3 region has the DNA TGTGCCAGCAGCTCCCAGCAGCGGACCACAACAGATACGCAGTATTTT.

Details on this clone: The sample holds other DNA sequences that translate to the same CDR3. V and J are TRBV28 and TRBJ1-5; D is unresolved. Germline assignment: CDR1 MDHEN and CDR2 SYDVKM. The ends were cut back, 5 bases at V and 0 bases at J, with 8 bases in the middle. This CDR3 region has 14 residues. The CDR3 region is CASSPGGSNQPQHF. Here the CDR3 DNA reads TGTGCCAGCAGTCCGGGAGGTAGCAATCAGCCCCAGCATTTT.

The chain is built from TRBV7-2 and TRBJ2-7, with D perhaps matching TRBD1 (6 bases). The CDR3 is 15 amino acids. Germline V CDR1 and CDR2: SGHTA, FQGNSA. V was pared by 3 bases and J by 6 bases, with 18 bases between. CDR3 sequence (DNA): TGTGCCAGCAGCTTTAGCTTCAGGGGAGTGGGCGAGCAGTACTTC. Protein: CASSFSFRGVGEQYF.

The chain carries TRBV6-6 and TRBJ1-1, with D unclear. CDR1 and CDR2 (germline): MNHNY, SVGAGI (reference sequence). V was trimmed by 6 bases and J by 1 base, leaving 15 bases between them. This CDR3 has 15 residues. The CDR3 sequence: CASRSTTLKNTEAFF. CDR3 coding DNA: TGTGCCAGCAGGAGCACCACCCTTAAGAACACTGAAGCTTTCTTT.

This clone has just one count. The chain is built from TRBV28 and TRBJ2-2; tentative D call: TRBD1 (5 bases). Germline CDR1 MDHEN, CDR2 SYDVKM. The V gene lost 6 bases and the J gene lost 5 bases, with 19 bases spanning the gap. The CDR3 has 16 amino acids. CDR3 bases: TGTGCCAGCAGCCCCCGAAGGGGTTTTGGGACCGGGGAGCTGTTTTTT. It encodes CASSPRRGFGTGELFF.

The chain joins TRBV18 to TRBJ1-1; a weak D match, TRBD1 (5 bases). Trimming removed 3 bases at V and 1 base at J, with 18 bases between. The CDR3 covers 17 residues. Germline V gives CDR1 KGHSH, CDR2 LQKENI. CDR3 sequence: CASSPNTWGRQNTEAFF. DNA of the CDR3: TGTGCCAGCTCACCTAACACTTGGGGCAGGCAGAACACTGAAGCTTTCTTT.

The chain recombines TRBV30 with TRBJ2-7; 8 bases fit TRBD1. V shed 7 bases, J shed 3 bases, and the junction held 8 bases outside the gene matches. This CDR3 comprises 13 residues. Per the germline V gene, CDR1 is GTSNPN and CDR2 is SVGIG (reference sequence). Here the CDR3 DNA reads TGTGCCTACAGGGCAGGGGGCCACTACGAGCAGTACTTC. Amino acid sequence: CAYRAGGHYEQYF.

The CDR3 DNA is TGCAGCGGTAGCCCTAGCACAGATACGCAGTATTTT. Amino acid sequence: CSGSPSTDTQYF. The gene calls are TRBV29-1 and TRBJ2-3, with no clear D. This CDR3 region has 12 residues. Germline CDR1 reads SQVTM; CDR2 reads ANQGSEA. The germline V and J ends were trimmed by 7 bases and 0 bases, with 8 bases remaining between them.

This chain joins TRBV30 and TRBJ1-2; 9 nucleotides align to TRBD1. Germline trimming cut 4 bases from V and 5 bases from J; bases unmatched to any gene: 8. This CDR3 spans 14 amino acids. Germline CDR1 GTSNPN, CDR2 SVGIG (reference sequence). DNA of the CDR3: TGTGCCTGGAAAGGGACAGGGACCGTTTATGGCTACACCTTC. It is translated as CAWKGTGTVYGYTF.

The genes are TRBV19 and TRBJ2-7; a weak D match, TRBD1 (6 bases). V lost 4 bases, J lost 12 bases, and 22 bases lay in between. The CDR3 is 14 residues long. CDR1 is LNHDA and CDR2 is SQIVND in the germline V gene (reference sequence). The CDR3 sequence is CASSRVDRPTSMYF. CDR3 DNA sequence: TGTGCCAGTAGTAGAGTGGACAGACCTACGAGCATGTACTTC.

CDR3 nucleotides: TGCGCCAGCAGCCAAGCCCATGCTGGGCGGGACGGGGAGCTGTTTTTT. Protein sequence: CASSQAHAGRDGELFF. This chain joins TRBV4-3 and TRBJ2-2, with D tentatively TRBD2 (6 bases). Trimming removed 1 base from V and 7 bases from J, with 16 bases in between. CDR1 and CDR2 (germline): LGHNA, YSLEER. The CDR3 has 16 residues.

The chain is built from TRBV10-3 and TRBJ2-1; 11 bases fit TRBD1. V lost 4 bases to trimming and J lost 8 bases; unmatched junction nucleotides: 10. The CDR3 runs 16 residues. Looked up from germline, CDR1 is ENHRY and CDR2 is SYGVKD. CDR3 DNA: TGTGCCATCAGTGTACTCCGGGACAGGGGGTCCTATGAGCAGTTCTTC. It yields the protein CAISVLRDRGSYEQFF.

This rearrangement joins TRBV2 to TRBJ2-5, with 10 bases aligning to TRBD2. The CDR3 runs to 16 residues. The V and J ends lost 5 bases and 1 base, in that order; junction bases with no gene match: 7. Germline V gives CDR1 SNHLY, CDR2 FYNNEI. The CDR3 sequence is CASSRGLARSQETQYF. The DNA of the CDR3 is TGTGCCAGCAGTAGGGGACTAGCGCGTAGCCAAGAGACCCAGTACTTC.

Only a few counts were recorded for this clone. V gene TRBV6-6 combines with J gene TRBJ1-5; the match to TRBD1 covers 7 bases. The J segment lost 0 bases and the V segment lost 7 bases, leaving 6 bases of the junction unmatched. Germline CDR1 is MNHNY and CDR2 is SVGAGI (reference sequence). The CDR3 contains 15 residues. CDR3 loop: CASIQGDRSNQPQHF. In DNA form, the CDR3 reads TGTGCCAGCATCCAGGGGGACCGTAGCAATCAGCCCCAGCATTTT.

The rearrangement joins TRBV7-2 to TRBJ2-5; 16 positions agree with TRBD2. Germline lookup yields CDR1 SGHTA and CDR2 FQGNSA. The junction had 4 bases not matched to a gene; V was cut back by 0 bases and J by 6 bases. CDR3 length: 17 residues. CDR3 nucleotides: TGTGCCAGCAGCTTAGCCCCGGGACTAGCGGGGGGGAAGACCCAGTACTTC. Translation: CASSLAPGLAGGKTQYF. Full variable domain (missing parts from reference TRBV7-2 and TRBJ2-5): GAGVSQSPSNKVTEKGKDVELRCDPISGHTALYWYRQSLGQGLEFLIYFQGNSAPDKSGLPSDRFSAERTGGSVSTLTIQRTQQEDSAVYLCASSLAPGLAGGKTQYFGPGTRLLVL.

The V gene is TRBV19, the J gene TRBJ2-1; D might be TRBD1 (6 bases). Germline V lookup: CDR1 LNHDA, CDR2 SQIVND (reference sequence). The V end lost 4 bases, the J end lost 3 bases, and 16 bases lay between the germline ends. The CDR3 loop spans 16 amino acids. CDR3 in amino acids: CASSRGTPLLYNEQFF. The DNA of the CDR3 is TGTGCCAGTAGTAGAGGGACACCCCTCCTCTACAATGAGCAGTTCTTC.

The rearrangement joins TRBV6-5 to TRBJ2-5; 9 nucleotides align to TRBD2. CDR1 and CDR2 from the germline V gene are MNHEY and SVGAGI. After removal of 1 base from V and 2 bases from J, the junction contained 2 bases not matched to a gene. The CDR3 length is 15 residues. The CDR3 region has the DNA TGTGCCAGCAGTTACTTGGCGGGGGGGCAAGAGACCCAGTACTTC. It yields the protein CASSYLAGGQETQYF.

The chain has TRBV6-5 and TRBJ1-5; D gene uncertain. V shed 5 bases and J shed 2 bases, with 10 bases lying between them. Germline values: CDR1 MNHEY, CDR2 SVGAGI. This CDR3 has 14 amino acids. The CDR3: CASSLDGRNQPQHF. The DNA for the CDR3 is TGTGCCAGCAGTCTGGACGGACGCAATCAGCCCCAGCATTTT.